This entry lists 18 T cell receptor beta chains sequenced from one sample in a study of blood T cells in healthy people across ages. Sample-barcoded 5' priming and a J-beta primer mix drove a second PCR of about 6 to 12 cycles. TCRdb called the 5' RACE reads again in MiXCR, with one record for every CDR3 protein. The top ten clones hold 17% of a sample with 870,000 or so distinct CDR3 sequences, less than 35% of them seen once. The source material was blood. These receptors were collected from a woman aged 80 or over in good health.

The V and J genes are TRBV12-3 or TRBV12-4 and TRBJ1-1, with 7 bases identical to TRBD1. The CDR3 contains 15 residues. Trimming at V came to 6 bases and at J to 0 bases, leaving 7 bases not matched to a gene. Here the CDR3 DNA reads TGTGCCAGCAGCCCACAGGGGATACTGAACACTGAAGCTTTCTTT. It translates to CASSPQGILNTEAFF.

This clonotype was counted many times. The rearrangement links TRBV12-3 or TRBV12-4 to TRBJ2-3, with a tentative D call TRBD2 (5 bases). The germline V and J ends were trimmed by 0 bases and 4 bases, with 8 bases remaining between them. The CDR3 runs 14 residues. CDR3: CASSLALSADTQYF. The CDR3 DNA follows: TGTGCCAGCAGTTTAGCCCTTAGCGCAGATACGCAGTATTTT.

Only a few counts were recorded for this clonotype. Given a much more abundant clone one base away, this may be a read error. The rearrangement joins TRBV6-2 or TRBV6-3 to TRBJ2-3; the match to TRBD2 covers 14 bases. Germline CDR1 reads MNHEY; CDR2 reads SVGEGT. The CDR3 contains 19 residues. V lost 2 bases and J lost 4; bases outside the gene matches: 11. The CDR3, as DNA: TGTGCCAGCAGTTACCTCTTTGGACTAGCGGGGGGATCCGCAGATACGCAGTATTTT. Encoded protein: CASSYLFGLAGGSADTQYF.

This clonotype came up a few times. The gene calls are TRBV10-1 and TRBJ2-1; 11 positions match TRBD1. V trimming: 2 bases; J trimming: 8 bases; junction bases outside the gene matches: 5. CDR1 and CDR2 (germline): WNHNN, SYGVQD (reference sequence). The CDR3 runs 15 residues. The CDR3 DNA sequence: TGCGCCAGCAGTGAGGGACAGGGGGCACTCGATGAGCAGTTCTTC. Translation gives CASSEGQGALDEQFF.

As to this clonotype: A junction boundary mismatches the germline segment, possibly from a read error. DNA for the CDR3: TGCAGTGCTAGAGCCAGGGCAGGTGAAAAACGGTTTTTT. This gives the protein CSARARAGEKRFF. The chain joins TRBV20-1 to TRBJ1-4; tentative D call: TRBD1 (5 bases). Germline-derived CDR1 and CDR2 are DFQATT and SNEGSKA (reference sequence). The CDR3 sequence is 13 residues long.

The genes are TRBV6-5 and TRBJ1-4; no reliable D call. V dropped 0 bases and J dropped 7 bases, with 6 bases sitting between them. The germline V gene encodes CDR1 MNHEY and CDR2 SVGAGI. This CDR3 contains 13 residues. The CDR3 DNA follows: TGTGCCAGCAGTTACTCGATGGGTGAAAAACTGTTTTTT. It yields the protein CASSYSMGEKLFF.

Concerning this clonotype: This may stem from a read error, because a much larger clone lies one nucleotide away. Since no conserved phenylalanine or tryptophan closes the CDR3, a read error is the likely cause. The DNA for the CDR3 is TGTGCCAGCAGCGCGGGGGGACAAATGAACACTGAAGCTTTCTTG. Translating it yields CASSAGGQMNTEAFL. This rearrangement joins TRBV9 to TRBJ1-1, with D perhaps TRBD1 (6 bases). CDR3 length equals 15 residues. V shed 3 bases and J shed 0 bases, with 12 bases lying between them. The V gene's germline CDR1 is SGDLS and CDR2 YYNGEE.

This clonotype was detected many times. The rearrangement links TRBV24-1 to TRBJ1-1, with 10 bases that match TRBD1. V lost 5 bases, J lost 4 bases, and 9 bases stayed unmatched. The CDR3 extends over 16 amino acids. Germline V gene data show CDR1 as KGHDR and CDR2 as SFDVKD. The CDR3 loop reads CATSAGQGNPITEAFF. CDR3 nucleotide sequence: TGTGCCACCAGTGCGGGACAGGGGAATCCTATCACTGAAGCTTTCTTT.

To note about this clonotype: Germline is not matched at one junction end, which may reflect a read error. CDR3 coding DNA: TGCAGTACTAGACGGACGGGCAACAATCAGCCCCAGCATTTT. As protein: CSTRRTGNNQPQHF. V usage is TRBV20-1 and J usage is TRBJ1-5, with no clear D. The germline CDR1 and CDR2 sequences are DFQATT and SNEGSKA (reference sequence). CDR3 length equals 14 residues.

The CDR3: CASSLENPGLAGSSYEQYF. In nucleotides, the CDR3 is TGTGCCAGCAGCTTAGAGAACCCGGGACTAGCGGGAAGTTCCTACGAGCAGTACTTC. The chain is built from TRBV13 and TRBJ2-7, with TRBD2 identical over 13 bases. The V and J ends lost 1 base and 1 base, in that order; junction bases with no gene match: 10. The germline V gene encodes CDR1 PRHDT and CDR2 FYEKMQ (reference sequence). The CDR3 contains 19 residues.

The rearrangement links TRBV6-1 to TRBJ2-1; no definite D call. V gave up 6 bases and J gave up 5 bases, with 14 bases separating them. Germline V lookup: CDR1 MNHNS, CDR2 SASEGT. The CDR3 length is 14 residues. CDR3 coding DNA: TGTGCCAGCAGGACACCTACGGCGCACAATGAGCAGTTCTTC. This encodes CASRTPTAHNEQFF.

In the case of this clonotype: This may arise from a read error, as a much more abundant clone is one base away. The rearrangement uses TRBV24-1 and TRBJ2-3; D is tentatively TRBD1 or TRBD2 (5 bases each). Looked up from germline, CDR1 is KGHDR and CDR2 is SFDVKD. The CDR3 is 16 residues long. CDR3 sequence reads: CATSDGGRLVTDAQYF. The CDR3 region has the DNA TGTGCCACCAGTGATGGGGGTCGTTTAGTCACAGATGCGCAGTATTTT.

This clonotype has only a few counts. A much bigger clone sits one base away, suggesting this may be a read error. The chain employs TRBV20-1 and TRBJ2-7, with D perhaps matching TRBD1 or TRBD2 (6 bases each). CDR1 and CDR2 from the germline V gene are DFQATT and SNEGSKA (reference sequence). The CDR3 covers 12 residues. The CDR3 here is CRAARGAYEQYF. DNA of the CDR3: TGCAGGGCCGCTAGGGGGGCCTACGAGCAGTACTTC.

Concerning this clonotype: A single base separates this from a much larger clone, so it may be a read error. This rearrangement joins TRBV7-9 to TRBJ2-7; D may be TRBD1 (7 bases). Germline loops: CDR1 SEHNR, CDR2 FQNEAQ (reference sequence). Trimming removed 6 bases at V and 2 bases at J, with 14 bases between. This CDR3 has 14 amino acids. The CDR3 DNA reads TGTGCCAGCAGTTGGGGGGACAGTACCTACGAGCAGTACTTC. Protein product: CASSWGDSTYEQYF.

Ten or more counts support this clonotype. The V gene is TRBV10-3, the J gene TRBJ1-6; TRBD1 matches 9 bases. V gave up 2 bases and J gave up 9 bases; unmatched junction bases: 2. Germline assignment: CDR1 ENHRY and CDR2 SYGVKD. The CDR3 is 14 amino acids. DNA for the CDR3: TGTGCCATCAGTGAGGGGACAGGGCTTTCACCCCTCCACTTT. Its protein is CAISEGTGLSPLHF.

This clonotype was seen repeatedly, ten times or more. V is TRBV3-1 and J is TRBJ2-6; 8 nucleotides align to TRBD1. Germline-derived CDR1 and CDR2 are LGHDT and YNNKEL (reference sequence). The CDR3 sequence is 16 residues long. With V trimmed by 4 bases and J by 2 bases, 4 bases remained unmatched. The CDR3 loop is CASSPLTGAGANVLTF. The CDR3 bases are TGTGCCAGCAGCCCATTGACAGGGGCTGGGGCCAACGTCCTGACTTTC.

This CDR3 is CASSWGRSADTQYF. In DNA form, the CDR3 reads TGCGCCAGCAGCTGGGGGCGCTCCGCAGATACGCAGTATTTT. The chain joins TRBV5-1 to TRBJ2-3; D may be TRBD1 (6 bases). CDR1 is SGHRS, CDR2 YFSETQ, per germline. V shed 3 bases and J shed 4 bases, with 12 bases lying between them. The CDR3 length is 14 residues.

The table lists this clonotype with a count of one. Given a much more abundant clone one base away, this may be a read error. This rearrangement joins TRBV2 to TRBJ2-5, with 8 positions matching TRBD1. The CDR3 runs to 15 residues. V shed 7 bases and J 4 bases; nucleotides not matched to a gene: 11. Germline lookup yields CDR1 SNHLY and CDR2 FYNNEI. The CDR3 DNA reads TGTGCCAGCAACGCCGGACAGGGAGGTCGAGAGACCCAGTACTTC. This translates into CASNAGQGGRETQYF. The full variable domain, its missing parts supplied by reference TRBV2 and TRBJ2-5, is EPEVTQTPSHQVTQMGQEVILRCVPISNHLYFYWYRQILGQKVEFLVSFYNNEISEKSEIFDDQFSVERPDGSNFTLKIRSTKLEDSAMYFCASNAGQGGRETQYFGPGTRLLVL.